Given below is one TCR beta chain in context. Its antigen is not known. This specimen belongs to a study of shared clonotypes between healthy human individuals. Original analysis: Filtering differed because ImmunoSEQ produced junction-only sequences that carried no quality scores. Assay used: immunoSEQ multiplex PCR; TCRdb lists only in-frame clones, some missing. That table is the source of V, J and clone size, and D and trimming were worked out from the DNA. The table shows around 720,000 clones, with roughly 72% occurring only once. Findings and caveats of the study: Naive subsets, compared against memory subsets, generally had larger estimated richness values.

The CDR3 length is 14 residues. J lost 6 bases, V lost 10 bases, and 11 bases had no gene match. The V gene's germline CDR1 is MNHNS and CDR2 SASEGT. This receptor was taken from a woman aged 25-40 years in good health. The chain recombines TRBV6-1 with TRBJ2-2; TRBD2 matches 7 bases. Material: memory CD4+ T cells sorted from blood. Subset noted: CD45RA-negative fraction. The CDR3 sequence is CATHPRDYSGELFF. CDR3 coding DNA: TGTGCCACTCACCCCCGGGACTATTCCGGGGAGCTGTTTTTT.